This TCR beta chain was obtained from a study of T cells in tuberculosis. Germline CDR1 LGHNA, CDR2 YSLEER. This CDR3 region has 11 residues. Sequencing of TCR-alpha and TCR-beta chains was unpaired. Clones were sequenced by immunoSEQ multiplex PCR, and TCRdb holds only the in-frame ones, with some missing. The table lists nearly 60,000 clones, roughly 86% of them singletons, with just over 20% in the top ten. Notes on this clone: One end of the junction does not line up with germline, which may come from a read error.

Sorting used thawed, overnight-rested PBMC stained with anti-CD3, a viability dye and GMM-loaded CD1B tetramer. CD1B tetramers were loaded with Rhodococcus equi-derived C32 glucose monomycolate. From each donor, some 100,000 tetramer-negative cells were sorted. The chain links TRBV4-3 to TRBJ2-7, with 8 bases that match TRBD1. The sample was CD1b-GMM tetramer-negative cells sorted from PBMCs. This TCR derives from an adult woman with latent tuberculosis. The CDR3 sequence: CASSQNRQGHF. The CDR3 DNA is TGCGCCAGCAGCCAAAACCGACAGGGGCACTTC.